Below are 27 T cell receptor beta chains sequenced from a single sample in a study of cytomegalovirus exposure and HLA in healthy donors. Clones were sequenced by immunoSEQ multiplex PCR, and TCRdb holds only the in-frame ones, with some missing. The repertoire holds approximately 39,000 clones, about 93% seen once, with 3% to 3.5% in the top ten. Material: PBMCs. The source of these receptors is a man aged 18-30 years in good health and CMV-seronegative.

The CDR3 protein is CASSQGTGEYGYTF. For the CDR3, the DNA is TGTGCCAGCAGCCAAGGAACGGGGGAGTATGGCTACACCTTC. The J gene is TRBJ1-2, the V gene TRBV14; possibly TRBD1 for D (5 bases). V lost 1 base, J lost 5 bases, and 11 bases lay in between. Germline assignment: CDR1 SGHDN and CDR2 FVKESK. The CDR3 extends over 14 amino acids.

The genes are TRBV7-3 and TRBJ2-2; 9 bases map to TRBD1. Germline V gene data show CDR1 as SGHTA and CDR2 as FQGTGA. V shed 5 bases and J 3 bases; nucleotides not matched to a gene: 7. The CDR3 runs 16 residues. The CDR3 coding sequence is TGTGCCAGCAGCCTACCGGGACAGGGAGACACCGGGGAGCTGTTTTTT. Its protein product is CASSLPGQGDTGELFF.

This chain links TRBV7-3 with TRBJ1-2; 8 bases fit TRBD1. Germline V CDR1 and CDR2: SGHTA, FQGTGA. V lost 4 bases to trimming and J lost 7 bases; unmatched junction nucleotides: 8. The CDR3 is 14 amino acids. The CDR3 sequence: CASSSDHRGTGYTF. CDR3 sequence (DNA): TGTGCCAGCAGCTCGGATCACAGGGGGACTGGCTACACCTTC.

DNA for the CDR3: TGTGCCAGTAGTACCTTAGCGGGGGGCCTCTACAATGAGCAGTTCTTC. Encoded protein: CASSTLAGGLYNEQFF. The chain has TRBV19 and TRBJ2-1; 10 bases match TRBD2. In germline, CDR1 is LNHDA, CDR2 SQIVND (reference sequence). The CDR3 has 16 amino acids. The ends lost 4 bases at V and 3 bases at J; junction bases unmatched: 6.

The gene calls are TRBV7-2 and TRBJ1-6; D perhaps matches TRBD1 (5 bases). The V gene's germline CDR1 is SGHTA and CDR2 FQGNSA. V lost 1 base, J lost 9 bases, and 13 bases lay in between. The CDR3 sequence is 15 residues long. In DNA, the CDR3 is TGTGCCAGCAGCTTAGACGCGTTCAGGGCTTCACCCCTCCACTTT. Its protein product is CASSLDAFRASPLHF. The full variable domain, rest sourced from reference TRBV7-2 and TRBJ1-6, is GAGVSQSPSNKVTEKGKDVELRCDPISGHTALYWYRQSLGQGLEFLIYFQGNSAPDKSGLPSDRFSAERTGGSVSTLTIQRTQQEDSAVYLCASSLDAFRASPLHFGNGTRLTVT.

This chain joins TRBV19 and TRBJ2-7; 8 bases are shared with TRBD1. Germline CDR1 reads LNHDA; CDR2 reads SQIVND (reference sequence). This CDR3 has 19 residues. The trim removed 3 bases at V and 0 bases at J, leaving 16 bases unmatched. CDR3 sequence (DNA): TGTGCCAGTAGTATTTTCCAATCCCCAGGGGGCCTAAGCTCCTACGAGCAGTACTTC. This gives the protein CASSIFQSPGGLSSYEQYF.

The sample holds one count of this clone. This rearrangement joins TRBV7-3 to TRBJ1-4, with 7 nucleotides matching TRBD1. Per germline, CDR1 SGHTA and CDR2 FQGTGA. Losses at the gene ends were 10 bases for V and 10 bases for J; bases not matched to a gene: 21. This CDR3 is 16 amino acids long. CDR3 loop: CATKLLPEQGQAKLFF. The CDR3 DNA is TGTGCCACCAAACTGCTTCCCGAACAGGGGCAGGCAAAACTGTTTTTT. Drawing the rest from reference TRBV7-3 and TRBJ1-4, the complete variable domain is GAGVSQTPSNKVTEKGKYVELRCDPISGHTALYWYRQSLGQGPEFLIYFQGTGAADDSGLPNDRFFAVRPEGSVSTLKIQRTERGDSAVYLCATKLLPEQGQAKLFFGSGTQLSVL.

The rearrangement uses TRBV10-3 and TRBJ2-1, with 11 bases aligning to TRBD2. The V and J ends lost 3 bases and 7 bases, in that order; junction bases with no gene match: 5. CDR1 and CDR2 (germline): ENHRY, SYGVKD. This CDR3 contains 15 residues. Here the CDR3 reads CAISDRRTSGNEQFF. The DNA for the CDR3 is TGTGCCATCAGTGACCGCCGGACTAGCGGGAATGAGCAGTTCTTC.

The chain recombines TRBV5-1 with TRBJ2-7; weak D call: TRBD2 (7 bases). Germline-derived CDR1 and CDR2 are SGHRS and YFSETQ. The CDR3 totals 15 residues. The V end was cut by 3 bases, the J end by 3 bases, with 16 bases between. CDR3 nucleotide sequence: TGCGCCAGCAGCTCAGAGGGGCGGGGGCGCTACGAGCAGTACTTC. Translated, it gives CASSSEGRGRYEQYF.

This chain connects TRBV29-1 to TRBJ2-2; D remains unclear. Germline CDR1 and CDR2: SQVTM and ANQGSEA. The CDR3 loop spans 14 amino acids. The V end was cut by 3 bases, the J end by 2 bases, with 10 bases between. The CDR3 DNA is TGCAGCGTTGATCGTGGCAGAAACACCGGGGAGCTGTTTTTT. It specifies CSVDRGRNTGELFF.

This chain links TRBV30 with TRBJ1-3; perhaps TRBD1 as D (5 bases). CDR3 length: 16 amino acids. V was clipped by 1 base and J by 5 bases, with 18 bases between them. CDR1 and CDR2 from the germline V gene are GTSNPN and SVGIG (reference sequence). The CDR3 DNA follows: TGTGCCTGGAGTGAACCCCGGGGGGGAACCCGAAACACCATATATTTT. It yields the protein CAWSEPRGGTRNTIYF.

The gene calls are TRBV28 and TRBJ1-5; 7 bases align to TRBD1. The CDR3 runs 15 residues. V lost 6 bases to trimming and J lost 7 bases; unmatched junction nucleotides: 12. Germline CDR1 reads MDHEN; CDR2 reads SYDVKM. In DNA, the CDR3 is TGTGCCAGCAGCCCCCAGGGGGTCTATCGACAGCCCCAGCATTTT. Translated, it gives CASSPQGVYRQPQHF. Supplemented by reference TRBV28 and TRBJ1-5, the full variable domain reads DVKVTQSSRYLVKRTGEKVFLECVQDMDHENMFWYRQDPGLGLRLIYFSYDVKMKEKGDIPEGYSVSREKKERFSLILESASTNQTSMYLCASSPQGVYRQPQHFGDGTRLSIL.

On this clone: The junction departs from the called germline gene at one end, perhaps through a read error. This chain joins TRBV10-3 and TRBJ2-1; TRBD2 matches 7 bases. The CDR3 runs 14 residues. The germline gives CDR1 ENHRY, CDR2 SYGVKD. The CDR3 DNA reads TGTGCTATCAAGGGGACTACCGAGTGGAATGAGCAGTTCTTC. The encoded protein is CAIKGTTEWNEQFF.

This clone was seen once. The chain recombines TRBV27 with TRBJ2-7; a weak D match, TRBD2 (6 bases). Per the germline V gene, CDR1 is MNHEY and CDR2 is SMNVEV (reference sequence). Deletions cut 6 bases from V and 0 bases from J, with 21 bases between. This CDR3 spans 17 amino acids. The CDR3, as DNA: TGTGCCAGCAGCCCCCTCCTGGCTGGCGGGAACTCCTACGAGCAGTACTTC. This sequence encodes CASSPLLAGGNSYEQYF.

The CDR3 is CASSLGGLAAYNEQFF. As DNA, the CDR3 is TGTGCCAGCAGCTTGGGCGGACTAGCGGCCTACAATGAGCAGTTCTTC. This rearrangement joins TRBV11-2 to TRBJ2-1; 10 positions match TRBD2. CDR1 and CDR2 from the germline V gene are SGHAT and FQNNGV. The J segment lost 2 bases and the V segment lost 3 bases, leaving 4 bases of the junction unmatched. This CDR3 comprises 16 residues.

This clone turned up a few times. The chain recombines TRBV6-4 with TRBJ1-2; the match to TRBD1 covers 7 bases. The CDR3 contains 13 residues. J was trimmed by 2 bases and V by 3 bases; bases with no gene match: 0. CDR1 and CDR2 from the germline V gene are MRHNA and SNTAGT. In nucleotides, the CDR3 is TGTGCCAGCAGTGAGACAGGGAACTATGGCTACACCTTC. Its translation: CASSETGNYGYTF.

This clone was counted between two and nine times. V usage is TRBV11-2 and J usage is TRBJ2-7; 10 nucleotides align to TRBD2. V shed 2 bases, J shed 3 bases, and the junction held 1 base outside the gene matches. Germline V lookup: CDR1 SGHAT, CDR2 FQNNGV. There are 14 residues in the CDR3. In nucleotides, the CDR3 is TGTGCCAGCAGCTTATCTAGCGGGAGCTACGAGCAGTACTTC. It encodes CASSLSSGSYEQYF.

V and J are TRBV28 and TRBJ1-5; D unresolved. CDR3 length equals 15 residues. The germline V gene has CDR1 MDHEN and CDR2 SYDVKM. Between the trimmed V and J ends, which lost 6 bases and 2 bases, there was a span of 14 bases. The CDR3 nucleotides are TGTGCCAGCAGCTCCGTCACGGTAGGCAATCAGCCCCAGCATTTT. This sequence encodes CASSSVTVGNQPQHF.

V usage is TRBV5-1 and J usage is TRBJ2-5; 12 positions agree with TRBD2. Germline loops: CDR1 SGHRS, CDR2 YFSETQ. The CDR3 has 15 amino acids. V lost 2 bases, J lost 2 bases, and 1 base stayed unmatched. The CDR3 reads CASSFLAGGQETQYF. The CDR3 bases are TGCGCCAGCAGCTTTCTAGCGGGGGGGCAAGAGACCCAGTACTTC.

This rearrangement joins TRBV2 to TRBJ2-5, with D possibly matching TRBD1 (6 bases). The CDR3 contains 17 residues. Germline-derived CDR1 and CDR2 are SNHLY and FYNNEI. V lost 6 bases and J 3 bases, leaving 23 bases between the germline ends. The CDR3 DNA sequence: TGTGCCAGCAGGAGGGTATTTGGGGGCGAACGAAAAGAGACCCAGTACTTC. Its translation is CASRRVFGGERKETQYF.

The chain is built from TRBV5-6 and TRBJ2-7; 9 bases match TRBD1. The CDR3 is 15 residues long. V was pared by 2 bases and J by 3 bases, with 6 bases of the junction left unmatched. Germline V CDR1 and CDR2: SGHDT, YYEEEE. The CDR3 DNA is TGTGCCAGCAGCTTCCTCGGGACAGGGAGCTACGAGCAGTACTTC. Amino acid sequence: CASSFLGTGSYEQYF.

The V call is TRBV30, the J call TRBJ1-2; possible D gene TRBD1, 5 bases. This CDR3 has 15 amino acids. Germline loops: CDR1 GTSNPN, CDR2 SVGIG (reference sequence). Trimming pared 0 bases from V and 3 bases from J, leaving 14 bases between. CDR3 nucleotides: TGTGCCTGGAGTGTACGGGGGAAGGCAGACTATGGCTACACCTTC. Its translation is CAWSVRGKADYGYTF.

The rearrangement links TRBV6-1 to TRBJ2-1; D is perhaps TRBD2 (5 bases). V was shortened by 7 bases and J by 1 base, with 8 bases between the two germline ends. The length of the CDR3 is 13 residues. Germline V gene data show CDR1 as MNHNS and CDR2 as SASEGT. CDR3: CASTGSSYNEQFF. The DNA for the CDR3 is TGTGCCAGCACGGGGTCATCCTACAATGAGCAGTTCTTC.

This chain connects TRBV4-2 to TRBJ2-5; 9 bases are shared with TRBD2. J gave up 1 base and V 5 bases, and 11 bases lay outside the gene matches. This CDR3 comprises 17 residues. Germline assignment: CDR1 LGHNA and CDR2 YNFKEQ. The CDR3 coding sequence is TGTGCCAGCAGCTCACAAAAAGGGCGGGGGGGCCAAGAGACCCAGTACTTC. It specifies CASSSQKGRGGQETQYF.

The chain couples TRBV27 to TRBJ2-7; tentative D call: TRBD2 (5 bases). There are 13 residues in the CDR3. Germline V gene data show CDR1 as MNHEY and CDR2 as SMNVEV (reference sequence). V was trimmed by 4 bases and J by 4 bases, leaving 11 bases between them. CDR3 DNA: TGTGCCAGCAGTTCCGGAACGGGGTACGAGCAGTACTTC. Amino acid sequence: CASSSGTGYEQYF.

The chain joins TRBV5-5 to TRBJ1-2; D possibly corresponds to TRBD1 (5 bases). V lost 4 bases and J lost 2, with 9 bases in between. The length of the CDR3 is 13 residues. Germline CDR1 and CDR2: SGHKS and YYEKEE (reference sequence). CDR3 coding DNA: TGTGCCAGCAGCGCGGGGCTAAACTATGGCTACACCTTC. It yields the protein CASSAGLNYGYTF. Looking up the rest from reference TRBV5-5 and TRBJ1-2 gives the full variable domain: DAGVTQSPTHLIKTRGQQVTLRCSPISGHKSVSWYQQVLGQGPQFIFQYYEKEERGRGNFPDRFSARQFPNYSSELNVNALLLGDSALYLCASSAGLNYGYTFGSGTRLTVV.

V is TRBV27 and J is TRBJ2-7, with TRBD2 identical over 8 bases. This CDR3 comprises 13 residues. The germline V gene encodes CDR1 MNHEY and CDR2 SMNVEV (reference sequence). V gave up 10 bases and J gave up 6 bases; unmatched junction bases: 11. The CDR3 sequence: CATSGVAGSEQYF. The DNA for the CDR3 is TGTGCCACCTCCGGGGTAGCGGGGTCCGAGCAGTACTTC.